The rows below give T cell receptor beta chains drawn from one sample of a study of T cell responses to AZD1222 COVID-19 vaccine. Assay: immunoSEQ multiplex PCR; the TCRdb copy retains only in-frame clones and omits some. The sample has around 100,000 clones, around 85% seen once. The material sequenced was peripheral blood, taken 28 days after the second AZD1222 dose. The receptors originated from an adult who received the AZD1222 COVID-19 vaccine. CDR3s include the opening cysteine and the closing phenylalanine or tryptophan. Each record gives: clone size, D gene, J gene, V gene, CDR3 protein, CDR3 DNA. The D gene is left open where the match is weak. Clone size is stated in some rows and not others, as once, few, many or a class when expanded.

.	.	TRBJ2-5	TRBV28	CASSPGVQGQETQYF	TGTGCCAGCAGTCCAGGGGTCCAGGGACAAGAGACCCAGTACTTC
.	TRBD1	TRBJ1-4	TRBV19	CASRWPGQQNEKLFF	TGTGCCAGTAGATGGCCGGGACAGCAAAATGAAAAACTGTTTTTT
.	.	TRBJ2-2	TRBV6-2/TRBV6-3	CASSRNTGELFF	TGTGCCAGCAGTCGGAACACCGGGGAGCTGTTTTTT
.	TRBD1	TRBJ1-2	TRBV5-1	CASSVGDRHGYTF	TGCGCCAGCAGCGTCGGGGACAGACATGGCTACACCTTC
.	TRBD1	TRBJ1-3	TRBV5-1	CASSLGQGSFVGNTIYF	TGCGCCAGCAGCTTGGGACAGGGAAGTTTTGTTGGAAACACCATATATTTT
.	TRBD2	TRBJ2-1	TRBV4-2	CASSQLGLAGFQGDNEQFF	TGTGCCAGCAGCCAACTCGGACTAGCGGGGTTCCAAGGAGACAATGAGCAGTTCTTC
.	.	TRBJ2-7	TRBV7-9	CASSTRTDPTYEQYF	TGTGCCAGCAGCACCCGGACAGACCCGACCTACGAGCAGTACTTC
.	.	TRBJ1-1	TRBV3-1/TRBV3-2	CASSQDARSTFF	TGTGCCAGCAGCCAAGATGCAAGATCAACTTTCTTT
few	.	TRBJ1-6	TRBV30	CAWSDSNSPLHF	TGTGCCTGGAGTGACAGTAATTCACCCCTCCACTTT
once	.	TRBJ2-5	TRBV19	CASSIWTFQETQYF	TGTGCCAGTAGTATTTGGACATTTCAAGAGACCCAGTACTTC
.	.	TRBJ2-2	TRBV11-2	CASSKPLANTGELFF	TGTGCCAGCAGTAAGCCGCTAGCGAACACCGGGGAGCTGTTTTTT
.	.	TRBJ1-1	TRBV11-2	CASSLDGTGTEAFF	TGTGCCAGCAGCTTAGATGGGACGGGGACTGAAGCTTTCTTT
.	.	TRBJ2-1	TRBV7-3	CASSSTPGVGNRNEQFF	TGTGCCAGCAGCTCAACCCCGGGGGTGGGAAATAGGAATGAGCAGTTCTTC
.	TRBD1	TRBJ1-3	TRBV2	CASSVFGTGVSGNTIYF	TGTGCCAGCAGTGTCTTCGGAACAGGGGTCTCTGGAAACACCATATATTTT
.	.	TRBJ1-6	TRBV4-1	CASSIGTSDYSPLHF	TGCGCCAGCAGCATTGGGACCTCGGACTATTCACCCCTCCACTTT
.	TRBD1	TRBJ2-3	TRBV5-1	CASSPDRGHFSTDTQYF	TGCGCCAGCAGCCCCGACAGGGGGCATTTCAGCACAGATACGCAGTATTTT
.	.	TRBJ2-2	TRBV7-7	CASSGSAGALSGELFF	TGTGCTAGCAGCGGGTCGGCAGGGGCGCTTTCCGGGGAGCTGTTTTTT
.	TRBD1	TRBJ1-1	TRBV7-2	CASSFTGEGTEAFF	TGTGCCAGCAGCTTTACAGGGGAGGGCACTGAAGCTTTCTTT
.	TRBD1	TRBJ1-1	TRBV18	CASSPPASTGGHTEAFF	TGTGCCAGCTCACCACCGGCTTCTACAGGGGGCCACACTGAAGCTTTCTTT
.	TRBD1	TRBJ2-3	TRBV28	CASSFIGTGGDTQYF	TGTGCCAGCAGTTTCATCGGGACAGGGGGAGATACGCAGTATTTT
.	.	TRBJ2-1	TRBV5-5	CASSKGQLEVRNEQFF	TGTGCCAGCAGCAAAGGACAGTTAGAAGTTCGGAATGAGCAGTTCTTC
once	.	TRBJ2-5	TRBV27	CASSLLGRETQYF	TGTGCCAGCAGTTTATTAGGGCGGGAGACCCAGTACTTC
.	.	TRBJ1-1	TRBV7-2	CASIPGGSEAFF	TGTGCCAGCATCCCGGGGGGCTCTGAAGCTTTCTTT
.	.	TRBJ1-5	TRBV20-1	CSASQGMSQPQHF	TGCAGTGCTAGTCAAGGGATGAGTCAGCCCCAGCATTTT
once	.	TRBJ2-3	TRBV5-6	CASSSNGAITDTQYF	TGTGCCAGCAGCTCGAACGGAGCGATCACAGATACGCAGTATTTT
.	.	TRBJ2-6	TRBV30	CAWKKQGSSGANVLTF	TGTGCCTGGAAGAAACAGGGTAGCTCTGGGGCCAACGTCCTGACTTTC
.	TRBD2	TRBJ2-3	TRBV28	CASSFTGGPADTQYF	TGTGCCAGCAGTTTTACGGGAGGGCCCGCAGATACGCAGTATTTT
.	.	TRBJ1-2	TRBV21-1	CASSKYGAGPSGGYTF	TGTGCCAGCAGCAAATATGGGGCAGGGCCATCGGGTGGCTACACCTTC
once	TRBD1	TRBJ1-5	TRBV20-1	CSASRLGTGRNQPQHF	TGCAGTGCTAGTAGGTTGGGGACAGGGAGGAATCAGCCCCAGCATTTT
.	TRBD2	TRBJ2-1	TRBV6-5	CASSQSSGRNEQFF	TGTGCCAGCAGTCAATCTAGCGGGAGAAATGAGCAGTTCTTC